The 21 T cell receptor beta chains below were found in one sample sequenced in a study of OX40 agonist ivuxolimab in advanced cancers. This table comes from immunoSEQ multiplex PCR, and its TCRdb copy is limited to in-frame clones, with some not included. Of about 60,000 clones listed, roughly 86% are singletons. Material: CD4+ or CD8+ T cells sorted from blood, obtained in a trial of the OX40 agonist ivuxolimab. The receptors come from an adult with an advanced solid tumor such as melanoma, head and neck, liver or kidney cancer.

V usage is TRBV5-1 and J usage is TRBJ2-7, with D perhaps matching TRBD1 (6 bases). Germline-derived CDR1 and CDR2 are SGHRS and YFSETQ. V shed 0 bases and J shed 5 bases, with 15 bases lying between them. The CDR3 spans 15 residues. CDR3 DNA: TGCGCCAGCAGCTTGGGCGGGCAGGGGATCCACGAGCAGTACTTC. Translating it yields CASSLGGQGIHEQYF. Based on the CDR3 plus reference TRBV5-1 and TRBJ2-7, the full variable domain is KAGVTQTPRYLIKTRGQQVTLSCSPISGHRSVSWYQQTPGQGLQFLFEYFSETQRNKGNFPGRFSGRQFSNSRSEMNVSTLELGDSALYLCASSLGGQGIHEQYFGPGTRLTVT.

This clone was seen a single time. V and J are TRBV5-5 and TRBJ1-5, with D perhaps TRBD1 (5 bases). This CDR3 is 16 amino acids long. Trimming shortened V by 3 bases and J by 0 bases, and 13 bases separated the two germline ends. Germline values: CDR1 SGHKS, CDR2 YYEKEE (reference sequence). CDR3 region: CASSSFFDSSNQPQHF. CDR3 DNA: TGTGCCAGCAGCTCTTTTTTCGACAGTAGCAATCAGCCCCAGCATTTT.

The rearrangement joins TRBV5-1 to TRBJ2-7, with 7 bases aligning to TRBD1. Germline CDR1 and CDR2: SGHRS and YFSETQ. The CDR3 totals 14 residues. V gave up 3 bases and J gave up 6 bases; unmatched junction bases: 9. In DNA form, the CDR3 reads TGCGCCAGCAGCTCCTTACAGGGGAGTCCCGAGCAGTACTTC. Protein sequence: CASSSLQGSPEQYF.

The rearrangement joins TRBV4-2 to TRBJ2-5; D might be TRBD2 (5 bases). Germline CDR1 is LGHNA and CDR2 is YNFKEQ. V dropped 0 bases and J dropped 7 bases, with 15 bases sitting between them. This CDR3 region has 15 residues. CDR3 bases: TGTGCCAGCAGCCAAGAGGGAGCAGCCTCCCGGACCCAGTACTTC. It is translated as CASSQEGAASRTQYF.

The chain carries TRBV18 and TRBJ2-3, with D maybe TRBD2 (5 bases). The CDR3 covers 16 residues. Trimming stripped 4 bases from V and 2 bases from J, with 16 bases between. CDR1 and CDR2 (germline): KGHSH, LQKENI. The CDR3 DNA is TGTGCCAGCTCACACTTAAACTCCGGGGACACAGATACGCAGTATTTT. Its translation is CASSHLNSGDTDTQYF.

The gene calls are TRBV5-1 and TRBJ2-5, with no clear D. CDR3 size: 13 residues. CDR1 is SGHRS and CDR2 is YFSETQ in the germline V gene. With 0 bases removed from V and 3 bases from J, the gap between germline ends came to 6 bases. The CDR3 loop reads CASSLEPKETQYF. The DNA of the CDR3 is TGCGCCAGCAGCTTGGAGCCTAAAGAGACCCAGTACTTC.

The V call is TRBV7-2, the J call TRBJ1-2; TRBD1 matches 9 bases. The V gene's germline CDR1 is SGHTA and CDR2 FQGNSA. The length of the CDR3 is 15 residues. V was clipped by 5 bases and J by 2 bases; unmatched bases: 6. CDR3: CASSTNRGLNYGYTF. The CDR3 region has the DNA TGTGCCAGCAGCACCAACAGGGGGCTAAACTATGGCTACACCTTC.

This chain joins TRBV6-5 and TRBJ1-1, with a tentative D call TRBD1 (5 bases). V was pared by 5 bases and J by 4 bases, with 11 bases between. Germline lookup yields CDR1 MNHEY and CDR2 SVGAGI. This CDR3 is 13 amino acids long. The CDR3 DNA reads as TGTGCCAGCAGTCGGGGGAGAGGCACTGAAGCTTTCTTT. This codes for CASSRGRGTEAFF.

The chain carries TRBV19 and TRBJ2-3, with D unresolved. This CDR3 region has 13 residues. In germline, CDR1 is LNHDA, CDR2 SQIVND (reference sequence). Trimming cost V 6 bases and J 4 bases, with 11 bases left between them. The CDR3 loop reads CASRPDPADTQYF. As DNA, the CDR3 is TGTGCCAGTAGACCGGACCCCGCAGATACGCAGTATTTT.

V usage is TRBV6-1 and J usage is TRBJ2-5, with 8 bases lining up with TRBD1. CDR3 length: 14 amino acids. Germline CDR1 MNHNS, CDR2 SASEGT. The V gene end was trimmed by 4 bases and the J gene end by 11 bases; junction bases not matched to a gene: 12. The CDR3 reads CASSATGQGDRQYF. As DNA, the CDR3 is TGTGCCAGCAGTGCGACCGGACAGGGCGATCGGCAGTACTTC.

The V gene is TRBV18, the J gene TRBJ2-2; 8 bases are shared with TRBD1. Losses at the gene ends were 6 bases for V and 0 bases for J; bases not matched to a gene: 3. CDR3 length: 15 residues. In germline, CDR1 is KGHSH, CDR2 LQKENI. The CDR3 region has the DNA TGTGCCAGCTCGGCGACAGGGGCGAACACCGGGGAGCTGTTTTTT. Translating gives CASSATGANTGELFF.

The genes are TRBV7-3 and TRBJ1-1, with D possibly TRBD1 on 5 matching bases. From germline, CDR1 is SGHTA and CDR2 FQGTGA. Between the trimmed V and J ends, which lost 3 bases and 0 bases, there was a span of 11 bases. The CDR3 loop spans 15 amino acids. The CDR3 protein is CASSLQGRMNTEAFF. The CDR3 coding sequence is TGTGCCAGCAGCTTGCAGGGAAGAATGAACACTGAAGCTTTCTTT.

V is TRBV7-8 and J is TRBJ1-1; maybe TRBD1 (6 bases). The CDR3 totals 15 residues. The germline V gene has CDR1 SGHVS and CDR2 FQNEAQ. Trimming removed 6 bases at V and 4 bases at J, with 18 bases between. CDR3 nucleotides: TGTGCCAGCAGTCAGAGGGGGGCTAGGGGCACTGAAGCTTTCTTT. Its translation: CASSQRGARGTEAFF. The full variable domain, in which reference TRBV7-8 and TRBJ1-1 provide the parts outside the CDR3, is GAGVSQSPRYKVAKRGQDVALRCDPISGHVSLFWYQQALGQGPEFLTYFQNEAQLDKSGLPSDRFFAERPEGSVSTLKIQRTQQEDSAVYLCASSQRGARGTEAFFGQGTRLTVV.

In this sample, this clone turned up once. The CDR3 nucleotides are TGCAGCGTGGTCCAACGGAGGGGCTCGACTGAAGCTTTCTTT. Its protein is CSVVQRRGSTEAFF. The rearrangement links TRBV29-1 to TRBJ1-1; possibly TRBD1 for D (5 bases). This CDR3 has 14 residues. Trimming stripped 6 bases from V and 5 bases from J, with 19 bases between. Germline V gives CDR1 SQVTM, CDR2 ANQGSEA.

This clone turned up a few times. This chain joins TRBV7-9 and TRBJ2-3; TRBD2 is a possible D gene (6 bases). V was trimmed by 2 bases and J by 4 bases, leaving 19 bases between them. The CDR3 is 17 amino acids. Germline V gene data show CDR1 as SEHNR and CDR2 as FQNEAQ (reference sequence). The CDR3 is CASSLRGGGWMADTQYF. Here the CDR3 DNA reads TGTGCCAGCAGCTTAAGAGGTGGGGGGTGGATGGCAGATACGCAGTATTTT. Full variable domain (outside the CDR3, taken from reference TRBV7-9 and TRBJ2-3): DTGVSQNPRHKITKRGQNVTFRCDPISEHNRLYWYRQTLGQGPEFLTYFQNEAQLEKSRLLSDRFSAERPKGSFSTLEIQRTEQGDSAMYLCASSLRGGGWMADTQYFGPGTRLTVL.

The rearrangement uses TRBV7-8 and TRBJ1-6, with a possible D match to TRBD1 (5 bases). Deletions cut 1 base from V and 9 bases from J, with 7 bases between. Per germline, CDR1 SGHVS and CDR2 FQNEAQ. The CDR3 contains 13 residues. CDR3 DNA sequence: TGTGCCAGCAGCTTAGAAGGGGTTTCACCCCTCCACTTT. It translates to CASSLEGVSPLHF.

The rearrangement joins TRBV5-1 to TRBJ1-1, with TRBD1 as a possible D gene (5 bases). Germline V gene lookup returns CDR1 SGHRS and CDR2 YFSETQ. Trimming pared 3 bases from V and 11 bases from J, leaving 26 bases between. The CDR3 is 16 residues long. The CDR3 spells CASSSGTPASPGRAFF. Written as DNA, the CDR3 is TGCGCCAGCAGCTCCGGTACCCCGGCCTCCCCAGGGCGTGCTTTCTTT.

The chain has TRBV6-5 and TRBJ1-3; unclear D gene. This CDR3 spans 15 amino acids. V gave up 3 bases and J gave up 0 bases, with 9 bases separating them. Germline V gene sequence: CDR1 MNHEY, CDR2 SVGAGI. CDR3: CASSYLGSSGNTIYF. DNA for the CDR3: TGTGCCAGCAGTTATCTGGGATCCTCTGGAAACACCATATATTTT.

The V gene is TRBV5-4, the J gene TRBJ2-5; 7 nucleotides match TRBD1. The J call may be faulty, since TRBJ2-7 better matches the DNA end. The CDR3 runs to 15 residues. From germline, CDR1 is SGHNT and CDR2 YYREEE (reference sequence). The CDR3 nucleotides are TGTGCCAGCAGCTCATCGACAGGGATCTCCTACGAGCAGTACTTC. It yields the protein CASSSSTGISYEQYF.

The chain is built from TRBV7-2 and TRBJ2-5; 10 bases agree with TRBD2. The junction had 1 base not matched to a gene; V was cut back by 1 base and J by 5 bases. The CDR3 sequence is 14 residues long. Germline V gene sequence: CDR1 SGHTA, CDR2 FQGNSA. This chain's CDR3 is CASSLVAGGETQYF. CDR3 DNA sequence: TGTGCCAGCAGCTTAGTAGCGGGGGGTGAGACCCAGTACTTC.

In DNA form, the CDR3 reads TGTGCCAGCAGAGCCGGAGGAGCTAACTATGGCTACACCTTC. Protein product: CASRAGGANYGYTF. The chain has TRBV6-5 and TRBJ1-2; D is unclear. Looked up from germline, CDR1 is MNHEY and CDR2 is SVGAGI. V lost 6 bases and J 0 bases, leaving 11 bases between the germline ends. The CDR3 is 14 amino acids.